The TCR beta chain under discussion was sequenced for a study of T-cell memory formation after mild COVID-19. Study-level findings and limits: Contracting CD4+ clones lay largely in CM and EM, with CD8+ ones residing in EMRA.

In TCRdb, the 5' RACE reads were re-called with MiXCR into one record per CDR3 protein. The sample shows about 340,000 distinct CDR3 sequences, 15% to 20% of them seen only once. There are a few counts of this clonotype. What it binds is not known. Specimen: PBMCs or a T cell subset sorted from them (not recorded which). This TCR was recovered from a young man who had mild COVID-19 (a few samples of this study predate the infection). Cell type and time point are not known.

The CDR3 is CATSDYGRTNTGELFF. CDR3 nucleotide sequence: TGTGCCACCAGTGACTATGGACGGACGAACACCGGGGAGCTGTTTTTT. The rearrangement uses TRBV24-1 and TRBJ2-2; no clear D. V shed 4 bases and J shed 0 bases, with 11 bases lying between them. Per germline, CDR1 KGHDR and CDR2 SFDVKD. CDR3 length: 16 amino acids.